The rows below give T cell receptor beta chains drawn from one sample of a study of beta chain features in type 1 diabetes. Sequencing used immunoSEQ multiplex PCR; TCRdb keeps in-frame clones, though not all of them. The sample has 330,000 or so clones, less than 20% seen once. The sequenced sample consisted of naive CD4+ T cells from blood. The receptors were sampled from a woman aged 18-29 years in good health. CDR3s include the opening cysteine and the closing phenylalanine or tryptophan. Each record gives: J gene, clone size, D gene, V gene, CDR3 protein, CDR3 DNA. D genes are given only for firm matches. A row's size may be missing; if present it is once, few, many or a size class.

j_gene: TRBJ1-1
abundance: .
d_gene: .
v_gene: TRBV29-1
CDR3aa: CSVLGGGTEAFF
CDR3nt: TGCAGCGTTCTAGGGGGGGGCACTGAAGCTTTCTTT

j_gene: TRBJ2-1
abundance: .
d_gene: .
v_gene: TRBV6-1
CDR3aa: CASSEALETGFF
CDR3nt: TGTGCCAGCAGTGAAGCGCTTGAAACAGGGTTCTTC

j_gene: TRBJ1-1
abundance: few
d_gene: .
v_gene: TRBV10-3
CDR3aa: CAITRDTPNVNTEAFF
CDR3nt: TGTGCCATCACGAGGGACACTCCGAACGTAAACACTGAAGCTTTCTTT

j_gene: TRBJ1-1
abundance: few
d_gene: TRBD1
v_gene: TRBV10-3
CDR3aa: CATRTGDTEAFF
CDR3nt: TGTGCCACTAGGACAGGGGACACTGAAGCTTTCTTT

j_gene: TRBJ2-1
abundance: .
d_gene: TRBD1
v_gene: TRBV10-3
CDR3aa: CAIRAGGQGNNEQFF
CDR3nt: TGTGCCATCAGGGCCGGGGGACAGGGCAACAATGAGCAGTTCTTC

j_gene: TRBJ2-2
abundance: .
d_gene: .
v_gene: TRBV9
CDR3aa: CASSLGGGRAGELFF
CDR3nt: TGTGCCAGCAGCTTAGGCGGGGGCAGGGCCGGGGAGCTGTTTTTT

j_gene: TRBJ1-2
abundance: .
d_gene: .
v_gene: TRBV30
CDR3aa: CAWSPPPWTALSGQRGYTF
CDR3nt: TGTGCCTGGAGTCCCCCTCCGTGGACAGCCCTCTCGGGGCAGAGGGGCTACACCTTC

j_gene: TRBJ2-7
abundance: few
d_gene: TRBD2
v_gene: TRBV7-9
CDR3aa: CASRAGGTSGYEQYF
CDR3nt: TGTGCCAGCAGGGCTGGGGGGACTAGCGGCTACGAGCAGTACTTC

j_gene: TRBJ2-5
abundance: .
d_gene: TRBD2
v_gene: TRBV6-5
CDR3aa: CASSSLTSLQETQYF
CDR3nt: TGTGCCAGCAGTTCTTTGACTAGCCTCCAAGAGACCCAGTACTTC

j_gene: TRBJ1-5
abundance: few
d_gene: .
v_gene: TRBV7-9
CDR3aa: CASSLDGGPNQPQHF
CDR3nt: TGTGCCAGCAGCTTAGACGGTGGTCCCAATCAGCCCCAGCATTTT

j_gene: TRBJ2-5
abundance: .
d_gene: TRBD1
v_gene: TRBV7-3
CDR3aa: CASSSAGTAQETQYF
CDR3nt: TGTGCCAGCAGCTCCGCCGGGACAGCACAAGAGACCCAGTACTTC

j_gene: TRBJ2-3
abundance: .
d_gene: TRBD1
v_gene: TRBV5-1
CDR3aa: CASSLTGTGGDTQYF
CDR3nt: TGCGCCAGCAGCCTCACCGGGACAGGGGGAGATACGCAGTATTTT

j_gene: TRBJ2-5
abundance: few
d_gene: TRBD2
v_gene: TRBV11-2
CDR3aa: CASNSGGETQYF
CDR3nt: TGTGCCAGCAATTCGGGGGGGGAGACCCAGTACTTC

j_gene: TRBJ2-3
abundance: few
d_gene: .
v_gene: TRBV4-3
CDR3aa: CASSQGAELSTDTQYF
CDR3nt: TGCGCCAGCAGCCAGGGAGCGGAACTAAGCACAGATACGCAGTATTTT

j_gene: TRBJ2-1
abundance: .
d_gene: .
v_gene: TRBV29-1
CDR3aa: CSVDATPSGQFF
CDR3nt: TGCAGCGTTGATGCCACTCCCTCGGGGCAGTTCTTC

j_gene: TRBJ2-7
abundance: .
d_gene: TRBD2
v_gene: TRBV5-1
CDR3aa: CASSWGGSGGPYEQYF
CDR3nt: TGCGCCAGCAGCTGGGGCGGGAGCGGCGGTCCTTACGAGCAGTACTTC

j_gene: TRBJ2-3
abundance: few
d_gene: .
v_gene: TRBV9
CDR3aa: CASSVSGRRDTQYF
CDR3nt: TGTGCCAGCAGCGTCTCCGGGAGACGGGATACGCAGTATTTT

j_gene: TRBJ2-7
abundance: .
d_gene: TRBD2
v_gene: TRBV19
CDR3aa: CASSPGLAGGREQYF
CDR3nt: TGTGCCAGTAGCCCGGGCCTAGCGGGAGGGCGCGAGCAGTACTTC

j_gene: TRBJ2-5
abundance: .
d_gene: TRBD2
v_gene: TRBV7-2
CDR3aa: CASTPGGETQYF
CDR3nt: TGTGCCAGCACCCCGGGGGGGGAGACCCAGTACTTC

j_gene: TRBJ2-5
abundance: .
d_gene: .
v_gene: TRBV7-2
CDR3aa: CASSLQETQYF
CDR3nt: TGTGCCAGCAGCCTCCAAGAGACCCAGTACTTC

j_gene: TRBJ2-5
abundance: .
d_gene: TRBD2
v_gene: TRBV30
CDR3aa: CAWSVPEAGGETQYF
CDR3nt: TGTGCCTGGAGTGTACCCGAAGCGGGGGGAGAGACCCAGTACTTC

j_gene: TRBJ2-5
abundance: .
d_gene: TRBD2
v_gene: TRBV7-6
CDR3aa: CASSLAPSGGRRQETQYF
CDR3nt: TGTGCCAGCAGCTTAGCGCCTTCCGGCGGGAGGAGGCAAGAGACCCAGTACTTC

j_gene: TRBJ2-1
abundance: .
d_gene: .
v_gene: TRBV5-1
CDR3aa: CASSFDRYEQFF
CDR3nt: TGCGCCAGCAGCTTTGACAGGTATGAGCAGTTCTTC

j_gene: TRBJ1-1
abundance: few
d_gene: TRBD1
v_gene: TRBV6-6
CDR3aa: CASSWDRNTEAFF
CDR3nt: TGTGCCAGCAGCTGGGACAGGAACACTGAAGCTTTCTTT

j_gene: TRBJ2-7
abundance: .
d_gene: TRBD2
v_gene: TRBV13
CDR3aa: CASSLGPAGGSYEQYF
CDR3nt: TGTGCCAGCAGCTTAGGTCCAGCGGGAGGATCCTACGAGCAGTACTTC

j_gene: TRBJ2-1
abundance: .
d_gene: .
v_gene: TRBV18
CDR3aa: CASSPPGDEQFF
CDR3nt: TGTGCCAGCTCACCACCAGGGGATGAGCAGTTCTTC

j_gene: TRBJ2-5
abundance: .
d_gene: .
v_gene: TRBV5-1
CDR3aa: CASSLEQAAEETQYF
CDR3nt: TGCGCCAGCAGCTTGGAACAGGCGGCGGAAGAGACCCAGTACTTC

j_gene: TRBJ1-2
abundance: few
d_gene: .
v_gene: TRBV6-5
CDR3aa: CASSRGALANYGYTF
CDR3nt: TGTGCCAGCAGTCGGGGGGCCCTGGCTAACTATGGCTACACCTTC

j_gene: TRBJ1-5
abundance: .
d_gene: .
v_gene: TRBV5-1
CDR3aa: CASSPRGGGGQPQHF
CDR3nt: TGCGCCAGCAGCCCCCGGGGAGGAGGCGGTCAGCCCCAGCATTTT

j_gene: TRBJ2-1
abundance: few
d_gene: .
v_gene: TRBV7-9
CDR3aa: CASGLSGSYNEQFF
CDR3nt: TGTGCCAGCGGACTATCGGGGTCCTACAATGAGCAGTTCTTC

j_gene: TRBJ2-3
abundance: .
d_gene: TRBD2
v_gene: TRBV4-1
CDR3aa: CASSQGSGSLTDTQYF
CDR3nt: TGCGCCAGCAGCCAAGGAAGCGGGAGCCTCACAGATACGCAGTATTTT

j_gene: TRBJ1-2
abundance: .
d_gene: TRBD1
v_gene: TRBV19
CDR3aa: CASSFRDSYGYTF
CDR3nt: TGTGCCAGTAGTTTCCGGGACAGCTATGGCTACACCTTC

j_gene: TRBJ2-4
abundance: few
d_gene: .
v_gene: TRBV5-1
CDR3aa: CASSLGWQGGNIQYF
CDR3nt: TGCGCCAGCAGCTTGGGGTGGCAGGGCGGAAACATTCAGTACTTC

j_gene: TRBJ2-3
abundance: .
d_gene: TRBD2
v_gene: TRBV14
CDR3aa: CASSPGLADTQYF
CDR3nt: TGTGCCAGCAGCCCGGGACTAGCGGATACGCAGTATTTT

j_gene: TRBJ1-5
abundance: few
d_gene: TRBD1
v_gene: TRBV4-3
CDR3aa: CASSQDERGRQPQHF
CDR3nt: TGCGCCAGCAGCCAAGATGAGAGGGGGCGTCAGCCCCAGCATTTT

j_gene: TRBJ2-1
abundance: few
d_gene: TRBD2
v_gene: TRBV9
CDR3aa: CASSVAGLAGTWDNEQFF
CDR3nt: TGTGCCAGCAGCGTAGCTGGGTTAGCGGGGACGTGGGATAATGAGCAGTTCTTC

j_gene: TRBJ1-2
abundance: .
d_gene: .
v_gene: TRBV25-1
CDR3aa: CASSEYHRNYGYTF
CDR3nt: TGTGCCAGCAGTGAATATCACAGAAACTATGGCTACACCTTC